Below, 18 T cell receptor beta chains from the same sample are listed, as sequenced in a study of blood T cell repertoires in COVID-19. Sequenced by immunoSEQ multiplex PCR; TCRdb stores in-frame clones only, minus some. This table has approximately 290,000 clones, approximately 85% appearing once. Sequencing used PBMCs or T cells enriched from blood (not recorded which). These TCRs come from a woman in her 30s who had recovered from COVID-19.

The chain is built from TRBV7-9 and TRBJ2-5, with TRBD2 matching 10 bases. The CDR3 sequence is 16 residues long. V trimming: 2 bases; J trimming: 0 bases; junction bases outside the gene matches: 3. The germline V gene has CDR1 SEHNR and CDR2 FQNEAQ (reference sequence). As DNA, the CDR3 is TGTGCCAGCAGCTTATTAGGACTAGCGGACCAAGAGACCCAGTACTTC. Protein sequence: CASSLLGLADQETQYF.

This chain uses TRBV27 with TRBJ2-7; D remains unclear. Per germline, CDR1 MNHEY and CDR2 SMNVEV (reference sequence). V was clipped by 4 bases and J by 0 bases, with 10 bases between them. There are 14 residues in the CDR3. The CDR3 sequence: CASSSKESSYEQYF. CDR3 in DNA: TGTGCCAGCAGTTCGAAAGAGAGCTCCTACGAGCAGTACTTC.

V is TRBV7-8 and J is TRBJ1-1; the D gene is possibly TRBD1 (6 bases). Trimming removed 5 bases at V and 11 bases at J, with 18 bases between. Germline-derived CDR1 and CDR2 are SGHVS and FQNEAQ. This CDR3 is 13 amino acids long. The CDR3, as DNA: TGTGCCAGCAGCCCCCTTGGTGGGGGCTATGCTTTCTTT. Residues: CASSPLGGGYAFF.

This clone was observed a handful of times. The V and J genes are TRBV5-1 and TRBJ1-2, with 7 positions matching TRBD1. Unmatched junction bases numbered 7, after V lost 4 bases and J lost 7 bases. CDR3 length: 13 amino acids. CDR1 is SGHRS and CDR2 is YFSETQ in the germline V gene. The CDR3 DNA is TGCGCCAGCAGCCCTACAGGGGTGCTTGGCTACACCTTC. It yields the protein CASSPTGVLGYTF. Supplemented by reference TRBV5-1 and TRBJ1-2, the full variable domain reads KAGVTQTPRYLIKTRGQQVTLSCSPISGHRSVSWYQQTPGQGLQFLFEYFSETQRNKGNFPGRFSGRQFSNSRSEMNVSTLELGDSALYLCASSPTGVLGYTFGSGTRLTVV.

V usage is TRBV28 and J usage is TRBJ2-5, with D possibly TRBD1 on 5 matching bases. Germline assignment: CDR1 MDHEN and CDR2 SYDVKM. The V end lost 3 bases, the J end lost 5 bases, and 10 bases lay between the germline ends. The CDR3 has 13 residues. The CDR3 DNA sequence: TGTGCCAGCAGTTTTTTGGGGCGGGAGACCCAGTACTTC. Translation gives CASSFLGRETQYF.

V usage is TRBV7-2 and J usage is TRBJ1-4; 7 bases are a match to TRBD1. The germline V gene encodes CDR1 SGHTA and CDR2 FQGNSA. The CDR3 length is 14 residues. With V trimmed by 6 bases and J by 8 bases, 9 bases remained unmatched. CDR3 nucleotides: TGTGCCAGCAGACCGGCAGGGGGTGGAGAAAAACTGTTTTTT. Its translation: CASRPAGGGEKLFF.

CDR3 amino acids: CASSLTTGGWYNEQFF. CDR3 in DNA: TGTGCCAGCAGCTTGACAACAGGGGGCTGGTACAATGAGCAGTTCTTC. The V gene is TRBV11-3, the J gene TRBJ2-1, with TRBD1 matching over 9 bases. In germline, CDR1 is SGHNT, CDR2 YENEEA. The CDR3 sequence is 16 residues long. V shed 3 bases, J shed 4 bases, and the junction held 7 bases outside the gene matches. Using reference TRBV11-3 and TRBJ2-1 for the parts outside the CDR3, the full variable domain is EAGVVQSPRYKIIEKKQPVAFWCNPISGHNTLYWYLQNLGQGPELLIRYENEEAVDDSQLPKDRFSAERLKGVDSTLKIQPAELGDSAVYLCASSLTTGGWYNEQFFGPGTRLTVL.

CDR3: CASSLNSNNSPLHF. The CDR3 region has the DNA TGTGCCAGCAGCTTAAACAGTAATAATTCACCCCTCCACTTT. The V and J genes are TRBV7-9 and TRBJ1-6; D is unclear. This CDR3 comprises 14 residues. Germline V lookup: CDR1 SEHNR, CDR2 FQNEAQ (reference sequence). V lost 2 bases, J lost 5 bases, and 7 bases lay in between. The variable domain in full, completed from reference TRBV7-9 and TRBJ1-6, reads DTGVSQNPRHKITKRGQNVTFRCDPISEHNRLYWYRQTLGQGPEFLTYFQNEAQLEKSRLLSDRFSAERPKGSFSTLEIQRTEQGDSAMYLCASSLNSNNSPLHFGNGTRLTVT.

V usage is TRBV19 and J usage is TRBJ1-1; perhaps TRBD1 as D (5 bases). The germline V and J ends were trimmed by 4 bases and 4 bases, with 10 bases remaining between them. CDR3 length: 13 amino acids. The germline V gene has CDR1 LNHDA and CDR2 SQIVND (reference sequence). The CDR3 bases are TGTGCCAGTAGTAGTCTGGGGGGCACTGAAGCTTTCTTT. It codes for CASSSLGGTEAFF.

This clone was observed a handful of times. The chain combines TRBV27 with TRBJ1-1; D is uncertain. Germline V gene data show CDR1 as MNHEY and CDR2 as SMNVEV (reference sequence). The CDR3 is 13 amino acids. V lost 5 bases and J lost 1, with 8 bases in between. The CDR3 reads CASSPAANTEAFF. DNA of the CDR3: TGTGCCAGCAGTCCGGCGGCGAACACTGAAGCTTTCTTT.

The CDR3 coding sequence is TGTGCCAGCACCCCGGGAGGACTAGCGGAGACCCAGTACTTC. It codes for CASTPGGLAETQYF. V usage is TRBV2 and J usage is TRBJ2-5, with 9 bases lining up with TRBD2. The junction had 8 bases not matched to a gene; V was cut back by 7 bases and J by 5 bases. Germline V CDR1 and CDR2: SNHLY, FYNNEI. The CDR3 consists of 14 residues.

The rearrangement joins TRBV4-1 to TRBJ2-1, with D perhaps TRBD2 (7 bases). Germline CDR1 MGHRA, CDR2 YSYEKL. V was cut by 1 base and J by 3 bases, with 16 bases left in between. The CDR3 extends over 17 amino acids. CDR3 sequence: CASSQVFGGGRYNEQFF. CDR3 bases: TGCGCCAGCAGCCAAGTTTTTGGGGGGGGGCGCTACAATGAGCAGTTCTTC.

The V call is TRBV28, the J call TRBJ2-3; D is possibly TRBD2 (5 bases). There are 14 residues in the CDR3. Germline V gives CDR1 MDHEN, CDR2 SYDVKM. Trimming took off 3 bases at V and 1 base at J, with 8 bases between the two ends. CDR3 region: CASSFTRGTDTQYF. The CDR3 DNA is TGTGCCAGCAGTTTTACGCGGGGCACAGATACGCAGTATTTT.

The chain links TRBV7-9 to TRBJ1-2, with D tentatively TRBD1 (5 bases). Trimming cost V 5 bases and J 3 bases, with 16 bases left between them. Germline values: CDR1 SEHNR, CDR2 FQNEAQ (reference sequence). The CDR3 sequence is 15 residues long. The CDR3 DNA reads as TGTGCCAGCAGCCCGGACACCCTTGTATACTATGGCTACACCTTC. The encoded protein is CASSPDTLVYYGYTF.

This chain joins TRBV6-5 and TRBJ2-1; TRBD2 matches 11 bases. With 10 bases clipped from V and 6 bases from J, the junction kept 8 bases outside the gene matches. The CDR3 consists of 14 residues. The germline V gene has CDR1 MNHEY and CDR2 SVGAGI. The CDR3 is CATSGLAEFNEQFF. CDR3 DNA sequence: TGTGCCACCTCGGGACTAGCGGAATTCAATGAGCAGTTCTTC.

The chain joins TRBV5-1 to TRBJ2-5, with TRBD2 as a possible D gene (5 bases). This CDR3 is 15 amino acids long. Germline loops: CDR1 SGHRS, CDR2 YFSETQ. V was clipped by 4 bases and J by 4 bases, with 17 bases between them. DNA for the CDR3: TGCGCCAGCAGCCAAGATCTAGCTGGCAGAGAGACCCAGTACTTC. Its protein product is CASSQDLAGRETQYF.

The chain links TRBV5-6 to TRBJ1-2; D uncertain. Germline CDR1 is SGHDT and CDR2 is YYEEEE. The CDR3 sequence is 13 residues long. V gave up 2 bases and J gave up 8 bases, with 13 bases separating them. The CDR3: CASSLYSLLGYTF. As DNA, the CDR3 is TGTGCCAGCAGCTTATACAGTCTTTTGGGCTACACCTTC.

J is TRBJ2-5 and V is TRBV6-5; TRBD2 agrees at 8 bases. There are 13 residues in the CDR3. The ends lost 6 bases at V and 2 bases at J; junction bases unmatched: 2. The germline CDR1 and CDR2 sequences are MNHEY and SVGAGI. CDR3 nucleotides: TGTGCCAGCAGCCCGGGAGGGCAAGAGACCCAGTACTTC. Its translation: CASSPGGQETQYF.